This T cell receptor (beta chain) is from a study of blood T cell repertoires in COVID-19. About the study: Italy, Spain and the United States were the sources of the convalescent and acute COVID-19 samples. Nucleic acid was either cDNA or gDNA, and it came from T cells, B-cell-depleted T cells, or PBMCs.

This clone was seen a few times. Mismatch with germline at one junction end may stem from a read error. Clones were sequenced by immunoSEQ multiplex PCR, and TCRdb holds only the in-frame ones, with some missing. This repertoire shows 150,000 or so clones, roughly three quarters found once; its top ten account for 1.9%. Sample: peripheral blood. The origin of this receptor is a woman between 70 and 85 years old with acute or convalescent COVID-19.

DNA of the CDR3: TGTGCCAGCACTTTACTAGGACAATCTAACTATGGCTACACCTTC. It encodes CASTLLGQSNYGYTF. V is TRBV28 and J is TRBJ1-2; D is possibly TRBD1 (5 bases). The CDR3 spans 15 residues. The germline V gene encodes CDR1 MDHEN and CDR2 SYDVKM.